The source of this TCR beta chain is a study of vaccination and CD4 T cells after COVID-19. Study at large: The interval from dose two to post-vaccine sampling had a median of roughly 72 days, and it ranged from 14 to 241. The cells were exposed to overlapping spike peptides originating from SARS-CoV-2, HCoV-NL63, HCoV-OC43 and HCoV-229E for stimulation.

Sequencing of cultured CD4+ T cell DNA used the Oncomine TCR Beta short-read assay. Genomic DNA was isolated from CD4+ T cells that had been cultured. A single record per CDR3 protein comes from TCRdb applying MiXCR to the PCR reads. The table includes over 20,000 distinct CDR3 sequences, about 38% detected once. Study results and caveats: Among reactive clones from convalescent patients, a median 86.3% appeared only post-vaccination.

About this clonotype itself: What it recognizes is unknown.

Treatment here: roughly 10-day PBMC culture with coronavirus spike peptide pools or control peptides (ViraFEST assay). The CDR3 extends over 16 amino acids. Germline CDR1 and CDR2: MNHNS and SASEGT. The V and J ends lost 7 bases and 0 bases, in that order; junction bases with no gene match: 10. This TCR came from a human donor who received a COVID-19 vaccine. The rearrangement joins TRBV6-1 to TRBJ2-3, with 7 nucleotides matching TRBD1. Sample: CD4+ T cells from blood, cultured in vitro, taken before SARS-CoV-2 vaccination. CDR3 nucleotide sequence: TGTGCCAGCACCAAGGGACAGACCCTGAGCACAGATACGCAGTATTTT. The encoded protein is CASTKGQTLSTDTQYF.